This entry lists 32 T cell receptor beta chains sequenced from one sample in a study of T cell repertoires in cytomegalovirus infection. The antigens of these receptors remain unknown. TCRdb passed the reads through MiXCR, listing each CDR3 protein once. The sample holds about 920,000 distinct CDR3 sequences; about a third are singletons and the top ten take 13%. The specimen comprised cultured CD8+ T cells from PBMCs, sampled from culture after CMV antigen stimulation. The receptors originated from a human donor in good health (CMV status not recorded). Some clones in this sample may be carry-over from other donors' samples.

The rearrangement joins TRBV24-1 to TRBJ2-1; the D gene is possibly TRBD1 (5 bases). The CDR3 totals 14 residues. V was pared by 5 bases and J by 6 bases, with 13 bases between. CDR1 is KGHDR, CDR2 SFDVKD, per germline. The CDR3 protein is CATSGSRVPNEQFF. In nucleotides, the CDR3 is TGTGCCACCAGTGGCTCCAGGGTTCCCAATGAGCAGTTCTTC.

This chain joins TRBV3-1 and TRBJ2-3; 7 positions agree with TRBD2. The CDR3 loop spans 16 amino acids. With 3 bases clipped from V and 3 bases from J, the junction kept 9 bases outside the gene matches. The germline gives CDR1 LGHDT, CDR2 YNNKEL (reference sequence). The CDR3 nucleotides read TGTGCCAGCAGCCAGGAGGGACTAATGATGACAGATACGCAGTATTTT. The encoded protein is CASSQEGLMMTDTQYF.

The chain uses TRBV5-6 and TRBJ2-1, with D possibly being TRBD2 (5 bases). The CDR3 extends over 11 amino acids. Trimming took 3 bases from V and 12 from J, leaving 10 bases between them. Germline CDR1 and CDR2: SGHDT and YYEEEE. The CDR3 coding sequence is TGTGCCAGCAGCTCGGGGAAGGGGCAGTTCTTC. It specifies CASSSGKGQFF.

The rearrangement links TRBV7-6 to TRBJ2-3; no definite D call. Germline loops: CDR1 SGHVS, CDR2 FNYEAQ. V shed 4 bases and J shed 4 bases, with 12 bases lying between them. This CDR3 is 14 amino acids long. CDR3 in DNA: TGTGCCAGCAGCTCCACCCGGGTGGCAGATACGCAGTATTTT. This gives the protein CASSSTRVADTQYF.

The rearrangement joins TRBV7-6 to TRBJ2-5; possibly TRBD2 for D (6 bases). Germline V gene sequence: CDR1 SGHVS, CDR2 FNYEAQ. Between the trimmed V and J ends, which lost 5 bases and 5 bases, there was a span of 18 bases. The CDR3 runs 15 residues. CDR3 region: CASSTRTARGETQYF. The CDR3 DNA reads TGTGCCAGCAGCACCCGGACGGCTCGGGGGGAGACCCAGTACTTC. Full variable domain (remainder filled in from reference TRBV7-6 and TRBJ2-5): GAGVSQSPRYKVTKRGQDVALRCDPISGHVSLYWYRQALGQGPEFLTYFNYEAQQDKSGLPNDRFSAERPEGSISTLTIQRTEQRDSAMYRCASSTRTARGETQYFGPGTRLLVL.

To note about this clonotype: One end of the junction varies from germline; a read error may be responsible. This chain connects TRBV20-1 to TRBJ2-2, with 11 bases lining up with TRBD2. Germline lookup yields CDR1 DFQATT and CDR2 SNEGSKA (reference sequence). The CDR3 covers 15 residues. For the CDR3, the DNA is TGCAGTGTGAATAGCGGGGGGGCCGAGGCCGGGGAGCAGTTTTTT. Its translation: CSVNSGGAEAGEQFF.

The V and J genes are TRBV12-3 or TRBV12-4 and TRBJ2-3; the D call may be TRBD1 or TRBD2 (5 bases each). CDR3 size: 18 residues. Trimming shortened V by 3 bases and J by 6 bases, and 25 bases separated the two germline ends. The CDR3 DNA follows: TGTGCCAGCAGTTTGAGGGTTGGGACCCTAGGGTCGAGGGATACGCAGTATTTT. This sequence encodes CASSLRVGTLGSRDTQYF.

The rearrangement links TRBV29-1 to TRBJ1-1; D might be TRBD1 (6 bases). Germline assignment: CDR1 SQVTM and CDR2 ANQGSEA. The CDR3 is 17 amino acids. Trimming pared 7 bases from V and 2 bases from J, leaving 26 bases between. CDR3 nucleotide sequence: TGCAGCGCATGGGGGGGGGCGAGAGACGGCCGCAACACTGAAGCTTTCTTT. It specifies CSAWGGARDGRNTEAFF.

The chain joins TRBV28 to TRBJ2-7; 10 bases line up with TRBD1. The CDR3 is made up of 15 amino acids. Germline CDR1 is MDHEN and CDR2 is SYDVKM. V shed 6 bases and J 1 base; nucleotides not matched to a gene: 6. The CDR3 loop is CASRDGQGESYEQYV. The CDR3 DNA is TGTGCCAGCAGAGACGGACAGGGGGAATCCTACGAGCAGTACGTC.

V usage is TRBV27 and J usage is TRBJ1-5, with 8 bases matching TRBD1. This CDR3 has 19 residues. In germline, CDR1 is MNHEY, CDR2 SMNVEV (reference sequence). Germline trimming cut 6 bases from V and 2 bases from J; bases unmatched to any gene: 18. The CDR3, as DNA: TGTGCCAGCAGATCGACCACTCAGGGGGCAGTTGTCGGCAATCAGCCCCAGCATTTT. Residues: CASRSTTQGAVVGNQPQHF.

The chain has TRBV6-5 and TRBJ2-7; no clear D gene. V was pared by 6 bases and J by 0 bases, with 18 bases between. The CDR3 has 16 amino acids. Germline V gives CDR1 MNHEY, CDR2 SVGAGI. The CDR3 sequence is CASSTMRTAGSYEQYV. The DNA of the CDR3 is TGTGCCAGCAGCACCATGCGCACGGCCGGCTCCTACGAGCAGTACGTC.

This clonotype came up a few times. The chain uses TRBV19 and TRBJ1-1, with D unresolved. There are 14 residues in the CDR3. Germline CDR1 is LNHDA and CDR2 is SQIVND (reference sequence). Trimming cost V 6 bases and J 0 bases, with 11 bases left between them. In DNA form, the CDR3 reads TGTGCCAGTAGACGAGAGAATTTGAACACTGAAGCTTTCTTT. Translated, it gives CASRRENLNTEAFF.

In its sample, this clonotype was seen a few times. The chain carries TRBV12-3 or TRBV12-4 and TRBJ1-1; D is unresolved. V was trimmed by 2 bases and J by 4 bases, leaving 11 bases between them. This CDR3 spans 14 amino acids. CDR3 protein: CASSLRAAGTEAFF. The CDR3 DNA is TGTGCCAGCAGTTTAAGGGCGGCTGGCACTGAAGCTTTCTTT.

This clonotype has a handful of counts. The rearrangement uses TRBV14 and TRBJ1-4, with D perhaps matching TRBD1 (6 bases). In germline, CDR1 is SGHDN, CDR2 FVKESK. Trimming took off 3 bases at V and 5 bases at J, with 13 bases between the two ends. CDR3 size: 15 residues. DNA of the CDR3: TGTGCCAGCAGCCATCGACAGGCTGACAATGAAAAACTGTTTTTT. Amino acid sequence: CASSHRQADNEKLFF.

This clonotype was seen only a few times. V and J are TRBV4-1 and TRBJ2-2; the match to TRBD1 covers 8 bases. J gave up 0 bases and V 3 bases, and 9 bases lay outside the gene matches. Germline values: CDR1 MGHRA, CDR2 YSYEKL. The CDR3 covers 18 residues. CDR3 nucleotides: TGCGCCAGCAGCCACCTCCGGACAGGGATTCCGAACACCGGGGAGCTGTTTTTT. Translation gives CASSHLRTGIPNTGELFF.

The CDR3 region has the DNA TGTGCCATCAGGGATCCAGTGCTTAGCGGGGTTTCCTACGAGCAGTACTTC. This gives the protein CAIRDPVLSGVSYEQYF. The chain couples TRBV10-3 to TRBJ2-7, with 8 nucleotides matching TRBD2. The trim removed 6 bases at V and 1 base at J, leaving 14 bases unmatched. Germline V gene lookup returns CDR1 ENHRY and CDR2 SYGVKD. This CDR3 is 17 amino acids long.

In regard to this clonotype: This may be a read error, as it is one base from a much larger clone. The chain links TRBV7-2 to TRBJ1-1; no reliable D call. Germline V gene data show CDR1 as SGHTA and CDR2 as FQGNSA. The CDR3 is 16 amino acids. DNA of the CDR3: TGTACCAGCACCTTAAACCCGGATGACATGAACACTGAAGCTTTCTTT. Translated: CTSTLNPDDMNTEAFF.

CDR3 sequence: CASSSNIGYTF. CDR3 DNA sequence: TGTGCCAGCAGCTCGAATATCGGGTACACCTTC. The chain joins TRBV7-9 to TRBJ1-2; D is unclear. Germline V lookup: CDR1 SEHNR, CDR2 FQNEAQ (reference sequence). This CDR3 comprises 11 residues. V lost 4 bases, J lost 11 bases, and 11 bases lay in between.

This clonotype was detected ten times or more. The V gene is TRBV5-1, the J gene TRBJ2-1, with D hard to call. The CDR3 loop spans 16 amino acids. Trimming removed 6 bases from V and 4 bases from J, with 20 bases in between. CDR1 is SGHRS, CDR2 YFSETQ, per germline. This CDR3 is CASTPDGFGGYNEQFF. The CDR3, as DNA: TGCGCCAGCACCCCGGACGGGTTCGGTGGGTACAATGAGCAGTTCTTC.

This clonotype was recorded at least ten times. The CDR3 spells CASSEETVPYEQYF. CDR3 bases: TGTGCCAGCAGTGAAGAAACAGTCCCCTACGAGCAGTACTTC. The chain employs TRBV6-1 and TRBJ2-7; D is undetermined. The germline gives CDR1 MNHNS, CDR2 SASEGT. V was clipped by 1 base and J by 2 bases, with 9 bases between them. This CDR3 contains 14 residues.

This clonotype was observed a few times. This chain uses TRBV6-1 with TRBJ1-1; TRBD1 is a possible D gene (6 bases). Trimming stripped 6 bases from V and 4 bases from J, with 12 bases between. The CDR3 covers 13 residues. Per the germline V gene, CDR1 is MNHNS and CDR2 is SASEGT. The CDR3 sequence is CASRSGQRTEAFF. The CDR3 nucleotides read TGTGCCAGCAGAAGCGGACAGCGCACTGAAGCTTTCTTT.

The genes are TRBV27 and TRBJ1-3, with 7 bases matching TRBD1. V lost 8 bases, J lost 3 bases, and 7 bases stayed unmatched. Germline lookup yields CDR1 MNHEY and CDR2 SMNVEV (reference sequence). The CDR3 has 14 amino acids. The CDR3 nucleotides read TGTGCCAGCCGCCTTACAGGGGTTGGAAACACCATATATTTT. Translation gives CASRLTGVGNTIYF.

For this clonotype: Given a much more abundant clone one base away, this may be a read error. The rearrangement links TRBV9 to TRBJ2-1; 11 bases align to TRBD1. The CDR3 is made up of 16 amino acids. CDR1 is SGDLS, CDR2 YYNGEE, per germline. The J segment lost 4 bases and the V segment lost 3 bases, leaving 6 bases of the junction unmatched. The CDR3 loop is CASSAPRDRGYNEQFF. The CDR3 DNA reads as TGTGCCAGCAGCGCCCCCCGGGACAGGGGGTACAATGAGCAGTTCTTC.

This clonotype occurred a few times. The CDR3 DNA reads as TGTGCCAGCAGCCCCCCGGGGGTTGGCACCGGGGAGCTGTTTTTT. Its translation is CASSPPGVGTGELFF. V and J are TRBV11-3 and TRBJ2-2; D may be TRBD2 (6 bases). The length of the CDR3 is 15 residues. The germline V gene has CDR1 SGHNT and CDR2 YENEEA. V lost 5 bases to trimming and J lost 4 bases, with 14 bases between them.

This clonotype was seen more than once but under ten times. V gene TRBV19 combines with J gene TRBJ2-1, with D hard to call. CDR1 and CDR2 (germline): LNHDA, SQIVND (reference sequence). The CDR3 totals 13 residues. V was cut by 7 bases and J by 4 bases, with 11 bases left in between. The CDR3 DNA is TGTGCCAGTAAGGTTGGGGTGTACAATGAGCAGTTCTTC. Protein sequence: CASKVGVYNEQFF.

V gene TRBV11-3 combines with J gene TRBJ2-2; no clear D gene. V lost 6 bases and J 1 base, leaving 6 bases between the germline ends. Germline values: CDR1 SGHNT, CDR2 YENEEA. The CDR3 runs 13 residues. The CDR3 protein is CASSSRNTGELFF. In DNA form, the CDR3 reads TGTGCCAGCAGTTCAAGGAACACCGGGGAGCTGTTTTTT.

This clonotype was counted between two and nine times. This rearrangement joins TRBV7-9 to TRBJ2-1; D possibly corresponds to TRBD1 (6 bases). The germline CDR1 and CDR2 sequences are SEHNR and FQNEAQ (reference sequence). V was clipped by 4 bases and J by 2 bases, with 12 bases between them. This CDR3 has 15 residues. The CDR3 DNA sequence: TGTGCCAGCAGCTCCCGGACAGTAACCTACAATGAGCAGTTCTTC. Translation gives CASSSRTVTYNEQFF. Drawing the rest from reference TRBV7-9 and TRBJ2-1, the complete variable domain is DTGVSQNPRHKITKRGQNVTFRCDPISEHNRLYWYRQTLGQGPEFLTYFQNEAQLEKSRLLSDRFSAERPKGSFSTLEIQRTEQGDSAMYLCASSSRTVTYNEQFFGPGTRLTVL.

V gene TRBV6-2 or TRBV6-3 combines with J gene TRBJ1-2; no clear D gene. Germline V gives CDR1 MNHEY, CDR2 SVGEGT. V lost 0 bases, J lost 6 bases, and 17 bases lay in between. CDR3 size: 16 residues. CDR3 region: CASSYSPVGFPNGYTF. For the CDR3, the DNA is TGTGCCAGCAGTTACTCCCCCGTGGGATTCCCCAATGGCTACACCTTC.

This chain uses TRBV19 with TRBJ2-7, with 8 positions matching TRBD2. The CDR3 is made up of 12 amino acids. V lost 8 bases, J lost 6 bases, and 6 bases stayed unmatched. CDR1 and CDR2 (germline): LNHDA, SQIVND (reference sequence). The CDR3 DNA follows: TGTGCCAGTGAGGGACTAGAGGGCGAGCAGTACTTC. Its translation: CASEGLEGEQYF.

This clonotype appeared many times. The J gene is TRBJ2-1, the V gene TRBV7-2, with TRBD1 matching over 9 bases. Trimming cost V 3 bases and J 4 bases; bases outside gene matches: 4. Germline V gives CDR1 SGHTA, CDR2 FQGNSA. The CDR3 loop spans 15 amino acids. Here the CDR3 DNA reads TGTGCCAGCAGCTTCCGGACAGGGGAGTACAATGAGCAGTTCTTC. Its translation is CASSFRTGEYNEQFF.

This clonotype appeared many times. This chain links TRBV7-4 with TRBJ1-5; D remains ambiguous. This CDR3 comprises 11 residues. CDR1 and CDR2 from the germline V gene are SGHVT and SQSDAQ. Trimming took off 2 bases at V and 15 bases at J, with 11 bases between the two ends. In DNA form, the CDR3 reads TGTGCCAGCAGCTTATCGGCTCTCTGGCATTTT. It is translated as CASSLSALWHF.

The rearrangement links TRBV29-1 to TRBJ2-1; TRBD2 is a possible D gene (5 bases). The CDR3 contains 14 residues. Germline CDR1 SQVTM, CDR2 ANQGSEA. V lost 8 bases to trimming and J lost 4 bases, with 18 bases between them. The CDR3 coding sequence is TGCAGCTTCCCCGGGGTCACTAATTACAATGAGCAGTTCTTC. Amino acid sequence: CSFPGVTNYNEQFF.